This TCR beta chain is drawn from a study of shared clonotypes between healthy human individuals (dated by TCRdb to about 2020). Study-level background: The cohort included three men and a couple of women between 18 and 49 years of age. For each donor, three plates each were used for CD4 naive and CD4 memory, two plates were used for CD8 naive, and one plate was used for CD8 memory. To estimate repertoire size and how much clonotypes are shared between individuals, the study performed deep sequencing of blood TCR repertoires from roughly five healthy adults. Different laboratories and diverse techniques were used to prepare libraries and sequence TCR repertoires, to increase sequencing depth and limit assay-specific biases. Leukapheresis yielded between about 0.94 and 9 billion PBMCs per donor. What the research found in general, with its limitations: Compared with non-shared clonotypes, the clonotypes found in all four sorted-subset donors had higher generation probabilities. Based on pairwise subsampling, the degree of clonotype sharing among donors was expected to be affected by sequencing depth. Because the study included only a small number of donors, the genetic and exposure-history diversity represented was limited. About 5% of naive CD4, approximately 3.7% of naive CD8, around 2.3% of memory CD4, and about 0.4% of memory CD8 clonotypes were shared across a few donors. Larger estimated clonotype richness was generally found for naive subsets than for memory subsets. Incomplete sequencing was indicated by rarefaction of sorted-subset datasets, despite the large sequencing depth. Sampling was restricted to blood, and TCR repertoires in tissue are likely to differ from TCR repertoires in blood.

About this clone itself: No antigen is known for it. Per-nucleotide qualities are absent, and no much larger clonotype sits a single base away.

Donors were healthy HIV-negative adults with no recently reported acute infections or vaccinations. Every donor was a Caucasian adult living in Nashville, Tennessee, USA. CD4+ T cells were enriched through magnetic negative selection, after which naive cells were positively selected on CD45RA and the remaining negative fraction served as the memory subset. Blood was obtained by leukapheresis, after which PBMCs were separated by Ficoll-Histopaque density gradient centrifugation and cryopreserved in liquid nitrogen vapor phase. Analytical flow cytometry was used to check the purity and quantity of every magnetically sorted T cell population. Each sorted fraction had its genomic DNA isolated and then quantified by UV absorbance on a Nanodrop 2000c. Using the deep immunoSEQ assay, TCR CDR3 regions were amplified from genomic DNA by multiplex PCR. For each cell subset, the extracted genomic DNA was distributed evenly across all wells of several immunoSEQ 96-well plates, and each plate served as one replicate. Each replicate PCR for sorted subsets received 150 to 250 ng genomic DNA, equal to about 30,000 T cell genomes. The purified libraries were quantified using a Qubit 3.0 fluorometer, sized with a Bioanalyzer 2100, and then quantified again using the KAPA Library Quantification kit. Each immunoSEQ 96-well plate was sequenced on its own single-read 150-cycle Illumina NextSeq 550 flow cell. The original pipeline was this. The immunoSEQ output contained only junctional sequences without quality scores, so filtering could not match that applied to full-length reads. To assign V/J genes and CDR3, sequences were annotated using PyIR, a Python wrapper for IgBLAST v1.9, with IMGT germline references. Any read was removed if the V/J assignment was weak (E-value above 1e-6), the CDR3 was missing, or the read contained stop codons, out-of-frame junctions, or ambiguous translated residues. V3J clonotypes were defined by identical inferred V gene, J gene, and CDR3 amino acid sequence. Percentage overlap between repertoires was computed as shared unique clonotypes divided by the size of the smaller repertoire. Repertoire richness was assessed with RTK rarefaction, the Chao1 estimator, and Recon v2.1 estimates of unobserved clonotypes. For all TCRbeta clonotypes obtained by the gDNA method from a few donors, generation probabilities were computed with OLGA. TCRdb took over this immuneACCESS table, retaining in-frame rearrangements with V and J assigned. Such tables are incomplete; in checked studies, under half of the missing clones stem from an unresolved V gene, and the remainder is unexplained. D and trimming come from the DNA, and the V and J calls and clone size come from that table. The sample data list 2 million to 2.5 million clones, and 85% to 95% of these were observed just once. 0.39% of the sample is taken by the ten largest.

CDR1 and CDR2 were assigned from the germline V gene as MGHRA and YSYEKL. Counted from cysteine to phenylalanine, this CDR3 has 15 amino acids. This entry keeps only the CDR3 DNA: 45 bases, framed from base 1. V trim: 2 bases; J trim: 6 bases; unmatched bases: 7. The chain was built from TRBV4-1 and TRBJ1-2, and 9 bases in between align with TRBD1. This TCR derives from a man aged 18 to 30 in good health. Some clones in this sample may be carry-over from other donors' samples. Sequenced material: naive CD4+ T cells from PBMCs. In the paper's terms, the cell subset or site label means: CD45RA+ positively selected. The DNA sequence follows: TGCGCCAGCAGCCAACTGGGACAGGGAGCGGATGGCTACACCTTC. Its translation reads: CASSQLGQGADGYTF.